The 3 T cell receptor beta chains presented below share a single source sample, sequenced in a study of blood T cells in healthy people across ages. A second PCR of roughly 7 to 11 cycles used a sample-barcoded 5' primer and a J-beta primer mix. Using its own MiXCR run on the 5' RACE reads, TCRdb lists one record per CDR3 protein. Of 890,000 or so distinct CDR3 sequences detected, approximately 67% appear once; the ten largest clones hold around a quarter. Specimen: blood. The receptors were sampled from a man aged 25-40 years in good health.

V and J are TRBV6-5 and TRBJ1-1, with 8 positions matching TRBD1. CDR1 MNHEY and CDR2 SVGAGI come from the germline V gene. With 10 bases clipped from V and 0 bases from J, the junction kept 13 bases outside the gene matches. The CDR3 sequence is 16 residues long. The CDR3 loop reads CATRGGSGGMNTEAFF. In nucleotides, the CDR3 is TGTGCCACCCGAGGAGGTTCAGGGGGCATGAACACTGAAGCTTTCTTT.

This sequence joins TRBV7-9 and TRBJ2-3; no firm D call. The CDR3 is made up of 14 amino acids. Germline assignment: CDR1 SEHNR and CDR2 FQNEAQ (reference sequence). V dropped 7 bases and J dropped 2 bases, with 13 bases sitting between them. The CDR3 DNA reads TGTGCCAGCAACCCCTGGCGGTCCACAGATACGCAGTATTTT. Translated: CASNPWRSTDTQYF.

V and J are TRBV7-9 and TRBJ1-4; D is possibly TRBD1 (5 bases). CDR3 size: 15 residues. CDR1 is SEHNR and CDR2 is FQNEAQ in the germline V gene (reference sequence). V was pared by 5 bases and J by 8 bases, with 18 bases between. The DNA of the CDR3 is TGTGCCAGCAGCCCGGACATCTTTCTTGAGGAAAAACTGTTTTTT. Encoded protein: CASSPDIFLEEKLFF.